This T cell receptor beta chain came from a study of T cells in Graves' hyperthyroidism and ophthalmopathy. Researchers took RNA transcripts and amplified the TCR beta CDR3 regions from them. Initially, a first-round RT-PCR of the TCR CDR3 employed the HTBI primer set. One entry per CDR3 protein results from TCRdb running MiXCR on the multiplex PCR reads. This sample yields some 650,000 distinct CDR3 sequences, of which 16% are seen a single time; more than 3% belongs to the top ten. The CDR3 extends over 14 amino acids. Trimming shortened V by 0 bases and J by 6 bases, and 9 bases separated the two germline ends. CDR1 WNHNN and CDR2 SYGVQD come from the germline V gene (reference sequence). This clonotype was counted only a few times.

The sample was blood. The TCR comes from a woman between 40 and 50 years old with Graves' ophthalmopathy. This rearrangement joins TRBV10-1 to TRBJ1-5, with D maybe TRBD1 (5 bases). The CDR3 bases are TGCGCCAGCAGTGAGTCAGGGGTGGGTCAGCCCCAGCATTTT. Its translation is CASSESGVGQPQHF.